These 15 T cell receptor beta chains were all obtained from the same sample, sequenced in a study of somatic mutations in cytotoxic T cells in rheumatoid arthritis. Using immunoSEQ multiplex PCR, the repertoire was profiled, and TCRdb retains in-frame clones only, with some absent. The sample holds approximately 18,000 clones, over 70% seen once. Sequencing used CD8+ T cells sorted from blood. These receptors were collected from a man aged 55 to 69 in good health.

V usage is TRBV7-2 and J usage is TRBJ2-1; D may be TRBD2 (6 bases). V lost 5 bases and J lost 11, with 13 bases in between. CDR1 SGHTA and CDR2 FQGNSA come from the germline V gene. The CDR3 totals 12 residues. Here the CDR3 reads CASSARERKQFF. The CDR3 DNA follows: TGTGCCAGCAGCGCACGGGAGAGGAAGCAGTTCTTC.

This clone was seen more than once but under ten times. The rearrangement links TRBV4-1 to TRBJ1-4, with 7 positions matching TRBD1. The germline CDR1 and CDR2 sequences are MGHRA and YSYEKL. The CDR3 is 15 residues long. The V gene end was trimmed by 8 bases and the J gene end by 4 bases; junction bases not matched to a gene: 10. The CDR3 here is CASAVGGRVNEKLFF. DNA for the CDR3: TGCGCCAGCGCGGTAGGGGGCAGGGTTAATGAAAAACTGTTTTTT.

The chain links TRBV27 to TRBJ2-7, with 10 bases that match TRBD1. The V segment lost 0 bases and the J segment 6 bases; nucleotides outside the gene matches: 5. CDR1 is MNHEY, CDR2 SMNVEV, per germline (reference sequence). This CDR3 contains 15 residues. The CDR3 DNA reads as TGTGCCAGCAGTTTATCTACGGGGACAGGGGCCGAGCAGTACTTC. Its translation is CASSLSTGTGAEQYF.

The V call is TRBV6-5, the J call TRBJ2-2, with a possible D match to TRBD2 (5 bases). Looked up from germline, CDR1 is MNHEY and CDR2 is SVGAGI. The CDR3 runs to 13 residues. Deletions cut 8 bases from V and 4 bases from J, with 11 bases between. CDR3 in amino acids: CASGREGTGELFF. The CDR3 DNA follows: TGTGCCAGCGGGAGAGAGGGCACCGGGGAGCTGTTTTTT.

This clone was detected once. This chain joins TRBV7-8 and TRBJ1-5, with 10 bases aligning to TRBD1. The CDR3 has 15 residues. V shed 5 bases, J shed 4 bases, and the junction held 5 bases outside the gene matches. Per germline, CDR1 SGHVS and CDR2 FQNEAQ. The CDR3 reads CASSAWTGGNQPQHF. The CDR3 DNA reads TGTGCCAGCAGCGCCTGGACAGGGGGAAATCAGCCCCAGCATTTT.

This clone was observed a handful of times. The V gene is TRBV7-6, the J gene TRBJ2-2, with 13 bases matching TRBD2. The CDR3 has 19 amino acids. J gave up 3 bases and V 3 bases, and 10 bases lay outside the gene matches. Germline CDR1 is SGHVS and CDR2 is FNYEAQ. The CDR3, as DNA: TGTGCCAGCAGCTTGGAGCCAATGACTAGCGGGAGGTACACCGGGGAGCTGTTTTTT. Its protein is CASSLEPMTSGRYTGELFF.

The CDR3: CSVEEWLAGVEGGQETQYF. The CDR3 DNA is TGCAGCGTTGAAGAATGGTTAGCGGGAGTAGAAGGGGGCCAAGAGACCCAGTACTTC. The V gene is TRBV29-1, the J gene TRBJ2-5; 9 bases are a match to TRBD2. The V gene's germline CDR1 is SQVTM and CDR2 ANQGSEA. This CDR3 has 19 amino acids. With 0 bases clipped from V and 1 base from J, the junction kept 15 bases outside the gene matches.

The chain couples TRBV7-9 to TRBJ2-3, with 8 bases fitting TRBD2. The germline V gene encodes CDR1 SEHNR and CDR2 FQNEAQ (reference sequence). The CDR3 contains 15 residues. V gave up 5 bases and J gave up 2 bases; unmatched junction bases: 6. The CDR3 DNA reads TGTGCCAGCAGCCACCTAGCGGGCCCCACAGATACGCAGTATTTT. It yields the protein CASSHLAGPTDTQYF.

Worth noting for this clone: The junction shows a germline mismatch at one end, possibly a read error. The V and J genes are TRBV7-7 and TRBJ2-1; 8 positions agree with TRBD2. From germline, CDR1 is SSHAT and CDR2 FNYEAQ (reference sequence). The CDR3 has 15 amino acids. The DNA for the CDR3 is TGTGCTAGCAGCCGACGTTTTGGGACTAGCAATGAGCAGTTCTTC. This encodes CASSRRFGTSNEQFF.

This chain's CDR3 is CASSWGLVNYEQYF. CDR3 bases: TGTGCCAGCAGTTGGGGACTAGTAAACTACGAGCAGTACTTC. The chain links TRBV6-5 to TRBJ2-7, with TRBD2 matching over 8 bases. This CDR3 region has 14 residues. J gave up 3 bases and V 4 bases, and 5 bases lay outside the gene matches. CDR1 MNHEY and CDR2 SVGAGI come from the germline V gene.

The chain couples TRBV13 to TRBJ2-5, with a tentative D call TRBD2 (5 bases). The CDR3 spans 14 residues. Germline V lookup: CDR1 PRHDT, CDR2 FYEKMQ (reference sequence). The ends were cut back, 6 bases at V and 2 bases at J, with 13 bases in the middle. The CDR3 DNA follows: TGTGCCAGCAGTCCCGGTTCGGGGCAAGAGACCCAGTACTTC. It translates to CASSPGSGQETQYF.

This clone occurred a few times. This chain links TRBV7-9 with TRBJ1-6, with 8 bases identical to TRBD1. The V gene end was trimmed by 5 bases and the J gene end by 10 bases; junction bases not matched to a gene: 7. There are 14 residues in the CDR3. Germline V lookup: CDR1 SEHNR, CDR2 FQNEAQ (reference sequence). CDR3 nucleotides: TGTGCCAGCAGCCAGACAGGGACAGGCTCACCCCTCCACTTT. Amino acids: CASSQTGTGSPLHF.

The J gene is TRBJ2-1, the V gene TRBV5-4; a weak D match, TRBD1 (6 bases). V lost 4 bases and J 7 bases, leaving 9 bases between the germline ends. Germline CDR1 and CDR2: SGHNT and YYREEE (reference sequence). The CDR3 is 12 residues long. The chain's CDR3 is CASSRTGNEQFF. In nucleotides, the CDR3 is TGTGCCAGCAGCCGCACAGGGAATGAGCAGTTCTTC. The whole variable domain, remainder taken from reference TRBV5-4 and TRBJ2-1, is ETGVTQSPTHLIKTRGQQVTLRCSSQSGHNTVSWYQQALGQGPQFIFQYYREEENGRGNFPPRFSGLQFPNYSSELNVNALELDDSALYLCASSRTGNEQFFGPGTRLTVL.

The chain carries TRBV7-3 and TRBJ2-7; D might be TRBD2 (5 bases). V was trimmed by 1 base and J by 7 bases, leaving 17 bases between them. The CDR3 is made up of 15 amino acids. Germline V gene lookup returns CDR1 SGHTA and CDR2 FQGTGA. The CDR3 reads CASSLRASRTGEQYF. In DNA, the CDR3 is TGTGCCAGCAGCTTAAGGGCTAGCCGGACTGGGGAGCAGTACTTC.

The chain is built from TRBV11-2 and TRBJ2-7; 8 positions match TRBD2. V lost 3 bases to trimming and J lost 0 bases; unmatched junction nucleotides: 10. The CDR3 covers 17 residues. Germline V gene lookup returns CDR1 SGHAT and CDR2 FQNNGV. As DNA, the CDR3 is TGTGCCAGCAGCTTCGCCAATCCTGGGACTAGCTCCTACGAGCAGTACTTC. Its translation is CASSFANPGTSSYEQYF.